Included here is one T cell receptor (beta chain) sequence, with context. Its specificity is unknown. Amplification of the TCR beta CDR3 was achieved through multiplex PCR with 32 V and 13 J primers. TCRdb independently ran MiXCR on the multiplex PCR reads; one entry per CDR3 protein. The sample yields about 13,000 distinct CDR3 sequences, about 25% seen once. This sample is drawn from a study of immune heterogeneity within non-small cell lung tumors. Looking at the study overall: The composition of the tumors was a few squamous cell carcinomas, 10 non-squamous carcinomas and 1 not otherwise specified.

Study observations and caveats: Local T-cell clonality tracked local tumor mutational burden, showing a moderate yet significant relationship (R about 0.35). Site-unique high-frequency clones occurred alongside identical dominant CDR3 beta clonotypes that recurred across tumor sites within a patient.

For each sample, template was 450 to 750 ng of bulk tumor genomic DNA. Biopsies, several per primary tumor and spaced far apart, were collected during surgery. Before undergoing curative surgery, patients had newly diagnosed non-small cell lung cancer that was untreated. Everyone who gave samples had just been diagnosed with non-small cell lung cancer and was having surgery with curative intent. Trimming cost V 4 bases and J 6 bases; bases outside gene matches: 7. This CDR3 comprises 16 residues. CDR1 is SGHDT and CDR2 is YYEEEE in the germline V gene. This chain uses TRBV5-6 with TRBJ2-2, with TRBD2 identical over 12 bases. The receptor comes from a man over 45 with non-small cell lung cancer. The sequencing input was lung tumor tissue. CDR3 loop: CASSLRTSGVAGELFF. The DNA for the CDR3 is TGTGCCAGCAGCCTCCGGACTAGCGGGGTGGCCGGGGAGCTGTTTTTT.